A selection of T cell receptor beta chains follows, all from one sample in a study of regulatory T cells in long-lasting Graves disease. From the multiplex PCR reads, TCRdb called clonotypes with MiXCR, one entry per CDR3 protein. The sample consists of 530,000 or so distinct CDR3 sequences, about 16% of them appearing once. A further study also used this sample, focusing on T cells in Graves' hyperthyroidism and ophthalmopathy.

The material sequenced was peripheral blood mononuclear cells (PBMCs), taken at new diagnosis, from a patient treated with antithyroid drugs. The receptors stem from a man aged 18 to 30 with Graves disease. Both conserved end residues are part of each CDR3. A D gene is named only where the DNA matches it firmly. For some rows the clone size is stated as once, few or many, or as a class when expanded; others skip it.

D	V	J	size	CDR3	DNA
.	TRBV6-1	TRBJ2-5	many	CASNAPTGETQYF	TGTGCCAGCAATGCACCTACGGGGGAGACCCAGTACTTC
.	TRBV19	TRBJ2-2	few	CASSPPPSLINTGELFF	TGTGCCAGTAGTCCTCCCCCCTCACTGATTAACACCGGGGAGCTGTTTTTT
TRBD2	TRBV25-1	TRBJ2-7	.	CASSVGSGVSEQYF	TGTGCCAGCAGTGTCGGTAGCGGGGTTTCTGAGCAGTACTTC
.	TRBV2	TRBJ2-7	many	CASSDSGYEQYF	TGTGCCAGCAGCGATAGCGGATACGAGCAGTACTTC
.	TRBV3-1	TRBJ2-5	.	CASSPMPMETQYF	TGTGCCAGCAGCCCAATGCCCATGGAGACCCAGTACTTC
.	TRBV20-1	TRBJ2-3	many	CSAPREADTQYF	TGCAGTGCCCCGAGGGAGGCAGATACGCAGTATTTT
TRBD1	TRBV12-3/TRBV12-4	TRBJ2-7	.	CASKQTGGGSYEQYF	TGTGCCAGCAAACAGACAGGGGGCGGATCCTACGAGCAGTACTTC
TRBD1	TRBV27	TRBJ2-7	many	CASSLSSGTGSYEQYF	TGTGCCAGCAGTCTCTCGTCCGGGACAGGGTCCTACGAGCAGTACTTC
.	TRBV27	TRBJ1-3	.	CASSLSGASGNTIYF	TGTGCCAGCAGTTTATCGGGGGCCTCTGGAAACACCATATATTTT
.	TRBV27	TRBJ1-4	.	CASSLSRDVEKLFF	TGTGCCAGCAGTTTAAGCAGGGATGTCGAAAAACTGTTTTTT
TRBD1	TRBV5-1	TRBJ2-1	many	CASQTGQGYNEQFF	TGCGCCAGTCAAACGGGACAGGGCTACAATGAGCAGTTCTTC
.	TRBV4-2	TRBJ2-2	few	CASSVRRGPRSGELFF	TGTGCCAGCAGCGTTCGAAGGGGTCCGAGAAGCGGGGAGCTGTTTTTT
.	TRBV29-1	TRBJ2-7	.	CSVERDSNDYEQYF	TGCAGCGTTGAACGGGACTCCAATGACTACGAGCAGTACTTC
.	TRBV18	TRBJ2-1	many	CASLRLNNEQFF	TGTGCCAGCTTACGACTCAACAATGAGCAGTTCTTC
TRBD2	TRBV7-2	TRBJ2-2	.	CASSSRGGGELFF	TGTGCCAGCAGCTCGCGGGGGGGCGGGGAGCTGTTTTTT
.	TRBV7-9	TRBJ2-2	few	CASRLTGLTGELFF	TGTGCCAGCAGACTCACAGGGCTCACCGGGGAGCTGTTTTTT
.	TRBV30	TRBJ2-1	.	CANKGDLFNEQFF	TGTGCGAACAAGGGAGACCTCTTCAATGAGCAGTTCTTC
TRBD2	TRBV12-3/TRBV12-4	TRBJ2-1	many	CASSSLGLAGGPSSYNEQFF	TGTGCCAGCAGTTCTCTGGGACTAGCGGGAGGGCCGAGCTCCTACAATGAGCAGTTCTTC
.	TRBV11-2	TRBJ2-6	few	CASSSAGSSGANVLTF	TGTGCCAGCAGCTCAGCTGGTTCCTCTGGGGCCAACGTCCTGACTTTC
.	TRBV7-9	TRBJ1-4	few	CASSDVEKLFF	TGTGCCAGCAGCGACGTTGAAAAACTGTTTTTT
.	TRBV28	TRBJ2-5	many	CASSRGPSGQETQYF	TGTGCCAGCAGTCGGGGACCGTCAGGCCAAGAGACCCAGTACTTC
.	TRBV19	TRBJ2-7	.	CASSIGNTGHEQCF	TGTGCCAGTAGTATCGGCAATACAGGGCACGAGCAGTGCTTC
TRBD1	TRBV7-8	TRBJ1-5	many	CASSTTGVPQPQHF	TGTGCCAGCAGCACGACAGGGGTACCTCAGCCCCAGCATTTT
.	TRBV27	TRBJ2-1	.	CASSQSSTSTHEQFF	TGTGCCAGCAGCCAATCAAGTACATCAACACATGAGCAGTTCTTC
TRBD1	TRBV3-1	TRBJ1-5	.	CASSQAGTEANQPQHF	TGTGCCAGCAGCCAAGCCGGGACAGAGGCCAATCAGCCCCAGCATTTT
TRBD1	TRBV5-1	TRBJ2-1	.	CASSTRTGSIGEQFF	TGCGCCAGCAGCACCCGGACAGGGAGTATAGGTGAGCAGTTCTTC
.	TRBV6-2/TRBV6-3	TRBJ2-1	few	CAGHGTLNNEQFF	TGTGCCGGCCACGGGACCCTTAACAATGAGCAGTTCTTC
TRBD2	TRBV5-1	TRBJ2-7	many	CASSRGTSGLYEQYF	TGCGCCAGCAGCCGGGGGACTAGCGGACTCTACGAGCAGTACTTC
.	TRBV6-9	TRBJ1-1	few	CASSSRDGVTEAFF	TGTGCCAGCAGTTCCAGGGACGGGGTTACTGAAGCTTTCTTT
TRBD2	TRBV2	TRBJ2-1	many	CASSERSGSDNEQFF	TGTGCCAGCAGTGAACGTAGCGGGAGTGATAATGAGCAGTTCTTC
.	TRBV12-5	TRBJ2-1	many	CASGLVRYNEQFF	TGTGCTAGTGGTTTGGTAAGGTACAATGAGCAGTTCTTC
.	TRBV24-1	TRBJ2-1	.	CATSDLWRDEQFF	TGTGCCACCAGTGATTTGTGGCGGGATGAGCAGTTCTTC
.	TRBV6-2/TRBV6-3	TRBJ2-5	few	CASSESLGRETQYF	TGTGCCAGCAGTGAGTCATTGGGGCGGGAGACCCAGTACTTC
.	TRBV4-1	TRBJ1-3	.	CASSQDLGVIGNTIYF	TGCGCCAGCAGCCAAGATCTCGGGGTTATTGGAAACACCATATATTTT
TRBD1	TRBV30	TRBJ2-7	many	CAWSVGTGMRDEQYF	TGTGCCTGGAGTGTCGGGACAGGGATGAGGGACGAGCAGTACTTC
.	TRBV30	TRBJ1-1	many	CAWSVKNTEAFF	TGTGCCTGGAGTGTAAAGAACACTGAAGCTTTCTTT